The 9 T cell receptor beta chains below come from one sample, sequenced in a study of response to subunit inactivated influenza vaccine. MiXCR, applied by TCRdb to the RT-PCR reads, yields one record per CDR3 protein. This table holds about 170,000 distinct CDR3 sequences, 12% found once. This same sample was also taken into another study, of T cells expressing NK-cell markers. That report notes: The cDNA for TCR beta came from 5'RACE template switching with UMIs.

The specimen was CD8+ T cells sorted from PBMCs, collected roughly 13 days after vaccination. These receptors all stem from a man between 50 and 59 years old who received an inactivated influenza vaccine.

This clonotype showed up just a few times. The CDR3 DNA reads as TGCGCCAGCAGCCAAGCTCTCAGCAGGTCCTACGAGCAGTACTTC. Residues: CASSQALSRSYEQYF. This sequence joins TRBV4-3 and TRBJ2-7, with D unclear. CDR3 length: 15 residues. The V gene lost 1 base and the J gene lost 1 base, with 11 bases spanning the gap. Germline-derived CDR1 and CDR2 are LGHNA and YSLEER.

The CDR3 here is CASSLGTGEAFF. CDR3 DNA sequence: TGTGCCAGCAGCTTAGGGACAGGGGAAGCTTTCTTT. J is TRBJ1-1 and V is TRBV7-2; 8 bases align to TRBD1. Trimming cost V 1 base and J 8 bases; bases outside gene matches: 0. CDR1 and CDR2 (germline): SGHTA, FQGNSA. The CDR3 consists of 12 residues.

This clonotype has a handful of counts. The J gene is TRBJ2-3, the V gene TRBV20-1; unclear D gene. Per the germline V gene, CDR1 is DFQATT and CDR2 is SNEGSKA (reference sequence). The CDR3 is 14 amino acids. Trimming cost V 6 bases and J 2 bases, with 15 bases left between them. The DNA for the CDR3 is TGCAGTGCCGGTTTTGCCCTAAACACAGATACGCAGTATTTT. Translating gives CSAGFALNTDTQYF.

This clonotype was found many times. The J gene is TRBJ1-2, the V gene TRBV3-1, with D perhaps TRBD1 (6 bases). This CDR3 contains 13 residues. Per germline, CDR1 LGHDT and CDR2 YNNKEL (reference sequence). V lost 3 bases, J lost 8 bases, and 13 bases lay in between. CDR3 loop: CASSQGAGDGYTF. CDR3 sequence (DNA): TGTGCCAGCAGCCAGGGGGCGGGAGACGGCTACACCTTC.

This clonotype was found a few times. The V call is TRBV7-3, the J call TRBJ2-1, with 8 positions matching TRBD2. Germline lookup yields CDR1 SGHTA and CDR2 FQGTGA. V trimming: 3 bases; J trimming: 6 bases; junction bases outside the gene matches: 7. The CDR3 has 15 residues. The CDR3 loop reads CASSFVAGGINEQFF. The CDR3 region has the DNA TGTGCCAGCAGCTTTGTGGCGGGAGGTATCAATGAGCAGTTCTTC. The entire variable domain, with the rest obtained from reference TRBV7-3 and TRBJ2-1, is as follows: GAGVSQTPSNKVTEKGKYVELRCDPISGHTALYWYRQSLGQGPEFLIYFQGTGAADDSGLPNDRFFAVRPEGSVSTLKIQRTERGDSAVYLCASSFVAGGINEQFFGPGTRLTVL.

This clonotype was seen only a few times. V gene TRBV4-2 combines with J gene TRBJ1-2; D remains ambiguous. CDR1 is LGHNA and CDR2 is YNFKEQ in the germline V gene. Trimming took off 1 base at V and 0 bases at J, with 24 bases between the two ends. The CDR3 runs to 20 residues. The CDR3 nucleotides are TGTGCCAGCAGCCAAGGGTTCCTGAGGATGGACCTTGGTGCTAACTATGGCTACACCTTC. As protein: CASSQGFLRMDLGANYGYTF.

This clonotype was recorded a few times. The J gene is TRBJ2-7, the V gene TRBV12-3 or TRBV12-4; D may be TRBD1 (5 bases). The CDR3 sequence is 13 residues long. Trimming cost V 5 bases and J 2 bases, with 10 bases left between them. The CDR3 sequence is CASSGRDPYEQYF. CDR3 nucleotides: TGTGCCAGCAGTGGCAGGGATCCCTACGAGCAGTACTTC.

This clonotype was found many times. The chain carries TRBV5-1 and TRBJ2-1, with D uncertain. This CDR3 contains 14 residues. From germline, CDR1 is SGHRS and CDR2 YFSETQ. Trimming cost V 5 bases and J 0 bases, with 9 bases left between them. CDR3 protein: CASRGTLSYNEQFF. The CDR3 nucleotides read TGCGCCAGCAGAGGTACACTCTCCTACAATGAGCAGTTCTTC.

The sample holds a few counts of this clonotype. J is TRBJ1-2 and V is TRBV19; 7 positions agree with TRBD1. Trimming at V came to 5 bases and at J to 0 bases, leaving 6 bases not matched to a gene. The CDR3 is 15 amino acids. Germline assignment: CDR1 LNHDA and CDR2 SQIVND (reference sequence). The CDR3 region has the DNA TGTGCCAGTAGTCTGGGACAGCTACCTAACTATGGCTACACCTTC. Translation gives CASSLGQLPNYGYTF.